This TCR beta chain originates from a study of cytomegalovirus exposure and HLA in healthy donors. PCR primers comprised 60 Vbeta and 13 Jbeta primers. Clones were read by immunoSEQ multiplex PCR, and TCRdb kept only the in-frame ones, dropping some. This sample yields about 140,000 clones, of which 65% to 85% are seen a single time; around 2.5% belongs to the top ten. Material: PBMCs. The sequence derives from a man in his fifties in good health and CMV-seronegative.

CDR3 nucleotide sequence: TGTGCCAGCAGTGAATTCGGCAGGGGGCTCTCCTACGAGCAGTACTTC. Its translation is CASSEFGRGLSYEQYF. The rearrangement links TRBV6-1 to TRBJ2-7; TRBD1 matches 8 bases. The CDR3 has 16 residues. Losses at the gene ends were 2 bases for V and 0 bases for J; bases not matched to a gene: 6. The germline V gene has CDR1 MNHNS and CDR2 SASEGT.